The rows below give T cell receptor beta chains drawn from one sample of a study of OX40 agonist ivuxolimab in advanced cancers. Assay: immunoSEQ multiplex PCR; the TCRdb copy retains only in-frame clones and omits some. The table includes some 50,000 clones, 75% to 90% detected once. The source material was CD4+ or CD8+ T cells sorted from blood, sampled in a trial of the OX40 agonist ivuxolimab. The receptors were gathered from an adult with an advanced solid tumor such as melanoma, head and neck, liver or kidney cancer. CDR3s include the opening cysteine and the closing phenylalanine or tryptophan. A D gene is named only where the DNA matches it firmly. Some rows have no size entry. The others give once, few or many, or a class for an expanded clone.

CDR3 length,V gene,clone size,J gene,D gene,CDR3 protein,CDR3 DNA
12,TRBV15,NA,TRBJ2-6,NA,CATSGRANVLTF,TGTGCCACCAGCGGAAGGGCCAACGTCCTGACTTTC
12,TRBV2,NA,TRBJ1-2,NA,CASGGDENGYTF,TGTGCCAGCGGGGGGGACGAAAATGGCTACACCTTC
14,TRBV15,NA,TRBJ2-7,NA,CATSNGRALYEQYF,TGTGCCACCAGCAACGGCAGGGCCCTCTACGAGCAGTACTTC
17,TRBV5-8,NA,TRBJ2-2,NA,CASSLVQGTLNTGELFF,TGTGCCAGCAGCTTGGTTCAGGGGACCCTGAACACCGGGGAGCTGTTTTTT
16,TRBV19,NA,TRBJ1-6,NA,CASRARGAEYNSPLHF,TGTGCCAGTAGAGCCCGCGGGGCCGAGTATAATTCACCCCTCCACTTT
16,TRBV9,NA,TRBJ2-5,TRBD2,CASSVGGRGGQETQYF,TGTGCCAGCAGCGTAGGAGGGCGGGGGGGGCAAGAGACCCAGTACTTC
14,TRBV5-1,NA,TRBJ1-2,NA,CASSLVGDNYGYTF,TGCGCCAGCAGCTTGGTAGGGGATAACTATGGCTACACCTTC
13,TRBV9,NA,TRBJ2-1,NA,CASSVRWGNEQFF,TGTGCCAGCAGCGTCCGGTGGGGCAATGAGCAGTTCTTC
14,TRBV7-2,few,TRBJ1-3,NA,CASSLRGGGNTIYF,TGTGCCAGCAGCCTTCGGGGAGGGGGAAACACCATATATTTT
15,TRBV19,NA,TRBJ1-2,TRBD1,CASSPGQGGNYGYTF,TGTGCCAGTAGTCCCGGACAGGGAGGAAACTATGGCTACACCTTC
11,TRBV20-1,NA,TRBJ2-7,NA,CSARDIGEQYF,TGCAGTGCTAGAGATATCGGGGAGCAGTACTTC
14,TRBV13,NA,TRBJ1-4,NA,CASSSGGTNEKLFF,TGTGCCAGCAGCTCGGGTGGGACTAATGAAAAACTGTTTTTT
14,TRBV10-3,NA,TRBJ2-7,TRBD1,CAISEAGGAYEQYF,TGTGCCATCAGTGAGGCAGGGGGCGCGTACGAGCAGTACTTC
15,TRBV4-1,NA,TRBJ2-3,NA,CASSQERAGTDTQYF,TGCGCCAGCAGCCAAGAAAGGGCAGGCACAGATACGCAGTATTTT
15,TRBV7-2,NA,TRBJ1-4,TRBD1,CASSLRGQGFEKLFF,TGTGCCAGCAGCTTAAGGGGACAGGGCTTTGAAAAACTGTTTTTT
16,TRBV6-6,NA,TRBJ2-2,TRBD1,CASGKTRDRARGELFF,TGTGCCAGCGGGAAGACCCGGGACAGAGCACGCGGGGAGCTGTTTTTT
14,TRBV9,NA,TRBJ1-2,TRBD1,CASSDLGTGVGYTF,TGTGCCAGCAGCGATTTAGGGACAGGGGTCGGCTACACCTTC
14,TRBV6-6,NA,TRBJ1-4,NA,CASSGIATNEKLFF,TGTGCCAGCAGTGGGATTGCAACTAATGAAAAACTGTTTTTT
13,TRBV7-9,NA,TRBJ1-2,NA,CASSLASGSGYTF,TGTGCCAGCAGCTTAGCGTCGGGGTCTGGCTACACCTTC
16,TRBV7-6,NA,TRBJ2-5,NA,CASSSSQGGPTETQYF,TGTGCCAGCAGCTCCTCCCAAGGGGGGCCTACGGAGACCCAGTACTTC
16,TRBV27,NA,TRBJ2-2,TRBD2,CASSKIAGGDTGELFF,TGTGCCAGCAGTAAAATAGCGGGGGGGGACACCGGGGAGCTGTTTTTT
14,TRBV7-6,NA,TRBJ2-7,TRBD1,CASSPPGQGYEQYF,TGTGCCAGCAGCCCTCCGGGACAGGGTTATGAGCAGTACTTC
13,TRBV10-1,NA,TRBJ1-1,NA,CASSPTIGTEAFF,TGCGCCAGCAGCCCAACAATTGGGACTGAAGCTTTCTTT
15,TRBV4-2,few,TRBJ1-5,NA,CASSQAIGGGQPQHF,TGTGCCAGCAGCCAAGCAATTGGGGGGGGCCAGCCCCAGCATTTT
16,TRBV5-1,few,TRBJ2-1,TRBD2,CASSPGGLAGGNEQFF,TGCGCCAGCAGCCCAGGAGGGCTAGCGGGGGGTAATGAGCAGTTCTTC
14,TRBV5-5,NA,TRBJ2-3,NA,CASSLARGTDTQYF,TGTGCCAGCAGCTTGGCCCGGGGCACAGATACGCAGTATTTT
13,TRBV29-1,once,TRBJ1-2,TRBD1,CSVGVGRGGGYTF,TGCAGCGTTGGAGTTGGCAGGGGGGGTGGCTACACCTTC
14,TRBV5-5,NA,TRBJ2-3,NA,CASSPLGGTDTQYF,TGTGCCAGCAGCCCCCTGGGCGGCACAGATACGCAGTATTTT
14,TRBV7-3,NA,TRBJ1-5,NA,CASSRGYSNQPQHF,TGTGCCAGCAGCCGCGGGTATAGCAATCAGCCCCAGCATTTT
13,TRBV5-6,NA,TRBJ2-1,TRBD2,CASSRGGASEQFF,TGTGCCAGCAGTCGGGGGGGCGCATCTGAGCAGTTCTTC
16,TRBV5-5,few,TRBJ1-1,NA,CASSLKALGGHTEAFF,TGTGCCAGCAGCTTGAAAGCCTTGGGGGGGCACACTGAAGCTTTCTTT
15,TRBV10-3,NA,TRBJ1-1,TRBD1,CAISKGQGIRTEAFF,TGTGCCATCAGTAAAGGACAGGGGATTCGGACTGAAGCTTTCTTT
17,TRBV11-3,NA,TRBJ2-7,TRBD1,CASRGRDRVFRGDEQYF,TGTGCCAGCAGAGGTCGCGACAGGGTATTTAGAGGGGACGAGCAGTACTTC
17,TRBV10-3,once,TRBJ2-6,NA,CAISESNQNSGANVLTF,TGTGCCATCAGTGAGTCGAATCAGAACTCTGGGGCCAACGTCCTGACTTTC
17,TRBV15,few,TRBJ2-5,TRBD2,CATSPRLAGGLRETQYF,TGTGCCACCAGCCCCCGACTAGCGGGGGGGCTGAGAGAGACCCAGTACTTC
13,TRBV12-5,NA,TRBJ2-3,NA,CASGFSRTDTQYF,TGTGCTAGTGGTTTTAGTCGGACAGATACGCAGTATTTT
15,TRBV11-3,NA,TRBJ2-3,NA,CASSPAVRGADTQYF,TGTGCCAGCAGCCCGGCCGTTAGGGGTGCAGATACGCAGTATTTT
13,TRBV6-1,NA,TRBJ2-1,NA,CASSGRGNNEQFF,TGTGCCAGCAGTGGCCGAGGCAACAATGAGCAGTTCTTC
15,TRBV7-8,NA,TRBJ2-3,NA,CASTIQAISTDTQYF,TGTGCCAGCACCATACAGGCTATTAGCACAGATACGCAGTATTTT
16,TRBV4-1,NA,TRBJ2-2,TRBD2,CASSQGAGGYTGELFF,TGCGCCAGCAGCCAAGGAGCGGGGGGCTACACCGGGGAGCTGTTTTTT
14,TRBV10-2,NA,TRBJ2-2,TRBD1,CASRQGANTGELFF,TGCGCCAGCAGACAGGGGGCCAACACCGGGGAGCTGTTTTTT
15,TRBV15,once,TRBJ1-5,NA,CATSRDSPNNQPQHF,TGTGCCACCAGCAGAGATTCCCCAAACAATCAGCCCCAGCATTTT
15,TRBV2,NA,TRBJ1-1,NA,CASSPPGRLGTEAFF,TGTGCCAGCAGTCCACCCGGGAGGTTGGGCACTGAAGCTTTCTTT
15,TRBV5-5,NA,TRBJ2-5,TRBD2,CASSFIPGGQETQYF,TGTGCCAGCAGCTTCATTCCGGGGGGACAAGAGACCCAGTACTTC
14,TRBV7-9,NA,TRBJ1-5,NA,CASSLGEVNQPQHF,TGTGCCAGCAGCTTGGGGGAAGTAAATCAGCCCCAGCATTTT
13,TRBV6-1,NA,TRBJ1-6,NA,CASSVGWNSPLHF,TGTGCCAGCAGTGTTGGGTGGAATTCACCCCTCCACTTT
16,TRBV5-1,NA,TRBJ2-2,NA,CASNREPGENTGELFF,TGCGCCAGCAACCGGGAACCGGGGGAGAACACCGGGGAGCTGTTTTTT
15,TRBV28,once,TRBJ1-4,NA,CASSLGGGTNEKLFF,TGTGCCAGCAGTTTAGGGGGGGGGACTAATGAAAAACTGTTTTTT
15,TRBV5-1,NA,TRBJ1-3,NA,CASSLDRLSGNTIYF,TGCGCCAGCAGCTTGGACAGGCTCTCTGGAAACACCATATATTTT
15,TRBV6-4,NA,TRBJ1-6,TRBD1,CASSDTGGDNSPLHF,TGTGCCAGCAGTGACACAGGGGGGGATAATTCACCCCTCCACTTT
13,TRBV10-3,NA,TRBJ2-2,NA,CASSFRDTGELFF,TGTGCCAGCAGCTTCCGGGACACCGGGGAGCTGTTTTTT
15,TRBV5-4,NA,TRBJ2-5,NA,CASSLGQLSQETQYF,TGTGCCAGCAGCTTGGGACAGCTAAGCCAAGAGACCCAGTACTTC
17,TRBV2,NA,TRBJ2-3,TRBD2,CASKELAGDTSTDTQYF,TGTGCCAGCAAGGAGCTAGCGGGGGACACTAGCACAGATACGCAGTATTTT